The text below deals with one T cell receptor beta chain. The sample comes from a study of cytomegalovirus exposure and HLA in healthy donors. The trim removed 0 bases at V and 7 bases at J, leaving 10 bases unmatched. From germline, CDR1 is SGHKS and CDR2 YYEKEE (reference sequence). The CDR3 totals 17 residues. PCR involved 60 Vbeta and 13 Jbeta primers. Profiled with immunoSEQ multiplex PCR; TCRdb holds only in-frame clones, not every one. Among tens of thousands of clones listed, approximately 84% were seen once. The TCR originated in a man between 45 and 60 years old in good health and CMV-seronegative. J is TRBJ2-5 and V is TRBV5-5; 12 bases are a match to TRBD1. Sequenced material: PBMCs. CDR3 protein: CASSLALLGQGAGTQYF. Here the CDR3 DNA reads TGTGCCAGCAGCTTGGCCCTACTGGGACAGGGGGCCGGGACCCAGTACTTC.